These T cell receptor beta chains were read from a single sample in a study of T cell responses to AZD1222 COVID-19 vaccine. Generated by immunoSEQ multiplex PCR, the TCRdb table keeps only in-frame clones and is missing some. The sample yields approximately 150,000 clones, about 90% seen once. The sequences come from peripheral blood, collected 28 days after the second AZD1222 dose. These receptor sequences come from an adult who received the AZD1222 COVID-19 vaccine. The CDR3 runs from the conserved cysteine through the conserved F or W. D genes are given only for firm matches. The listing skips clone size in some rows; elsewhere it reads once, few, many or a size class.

DNA: TGCGCCAGCAGCCAAGCGATATCCGGAAACACCATATATTTT
CDR3: CASSQAISGNTIYF
size: NA
V: TRBV4-3
J: TRBJ1-3
D: NA

DNA: TGCGCCAGCAGCTTGGGGATCTTTGACCTCCATGGCTACACCTTC
CDR3: CASSLGIFDLHGYTF
size: few
V: TRBV5-1
J: TRBJ1-2
D: NA

DNA: TGTGCCAGCAGTTTTTCGGGGACGGGACTGATGGACTATGGCTACACCTTC
CDR3: CASSFSGTGLMDYGYTF
size: NA
V: TRBV28
J: TRBJ1-2
D: NA

DNA: TGCAGCGTTGAGTCGGGGGGAGGGAACATTCAGTACTTC
CDR3: CSVESGGGNIQYF
size: NA
V: TRBV29-1
J: TRBJ2-4
D: TRBD2

DNA: TGTGCCAGCCTGAGTGGAGGGACAGGGTGGACCGGGGAGCTGTTTTTT
CDR3: CASLSGGTGWTGELFF
size: NA
V: TRBV5-6
J: TRBJ2-2
D: TRBD1

DNA: TGTGCCAGTAGTATAGCCGCGGGGGGCCGGGAGCAGTACTTC
CDR3: CASSIAAGGREQYF
size: NA
V: TRBV19
J: TRBJ2-7
D: TRBD2

DNA: TGCAGCGCGTCAAGTGGGTCCATCGGCTACACCTTC
CDR3: CSASSGSIGYTF
size: once
V: TRBV29-1
J: TRBJ1-2
D: NA

DNA: TGTGCCAGCAGCACGACAGGGACTAATGAAAAACTGTTTTTT
CDR3: CASSTTGTNEKLFF
size: NA
V: TRBV6-5
J: TRBJ1-4
D: TRBD1

DNA: TGTGCCAGCAGCAACAGGCGGGGACAGAGAAGCAATCAGCCCCAGCATTTT
CDR3: CASSNRRGQRSNQPQHF
size: NA
V: TRBV6-2/TRBV6-3
J: TRBJ1-5
D: TRBD1

DNA: TGTGCCAGCAGGGACACTGAAGCTTTCTTT
CDR3: CASRDTEAFF
size: NA
V: TRBV28
J: TRBJ1-1
D: NA

DNA: TGTGCCAGCAGCCCAGGGGGGAATCAGCCCCAGCATTTT
CDR3: CASSPGGNQPQHF
size: NA
V: TRBV4-2
J: TRBJ1-5
D: TRBD1

DNA: TGTGCCAGCAGCTTGAAGTCTGTAGGGCTTGTCAGCTACACCTTC
CDR3: CASSLKSVGLVSYTF
size: few
V: TRBV5-4
J: TRBJ1-2
D: NA

DNA: TGCAGCGTCCAGGCGCGGGGGAACACCGGGGAGCTGTTTTTT
CDR3: CSVQARGNTGELFF
size: NA
V: TRBV29-1
J: TRBJ2-2
D: NA

DNA: TGTGCCAGTAGCCCTACCAGGGGCGCGGACACCGGGGAGCTGTTTTTT
CDR3: CASSPTRGADTGELFF
size: NA
V: TRBV19
J: TRBJ2-2
D: NA

DNA: TGTGCCAGTAGTATAGCCACATCCCGGAGATATGGCTACACCTTC
CDR3: CASSIATSRRYGYTF
size: NA
V: TRBV19
J: TRBJ1-2
D: NA

DNA: TGCGCCAGCAGCCAAGTTGCCAGGACTTACGAGCAGTACTTC
CDR3: CASSQVARTYEQYF
size: NA
V: TRBV4-1
J: TRBJ2-7
D: NA

DNA: TGTGCCAGCTCCCTTTTAAACACTGAAGCTTTCTTT
CDR3: CASSLLNTEAFF
size: NA
V: TRBV28
J: TRBJ1-1
D: NA

DNA: TGTGCCAGCAGTTACTCAGGTGGCACAGATACGCAGTATTTT
CDR3: CASSYSGGTDTQYF
size: NA
V: TRBV6-6
J: TRBJ2-3
D: NA

DNA: TGTGCCAGCAGCTCGCGACAAGCAACTAATGAAAAACTGTTTTTT
CDR3: CASSSRQATNEKLFF
size: NA
V: TRBV7-8
J: TRBJ1-4
D: NA

DNA: TGTGCCAGCAGCCCTAGGACAGGGAGAAGGTTTAGGAACACTGAAGCTTTCTTT
CDR3: CASSPRTGRRFRNTEAFF
size: few
V: TRBV12-1
J: TRBJ1-1
D: NA

DNA: TGCGCCAGCAGCTTGCTACCGGCCACCGGGACTCCCAGCTATAATTCACCCCTCCACTTT
CDR3: CASSLLPATGTPSYNSPLHF
size: NA
V: TRBV5-1
J: TRBJ1-6
D: NA

DNA: TGCGCCAGCAGCTCCGACAGGGGGCGCGGAGGCTACACCTTC
CDR3: CASSSDRGRGGYTF
size: NA
V: TRBV5-1
J: TRBJ1-2
D: TRBD1

DNA: TGTGCCAGCAGTGTTCGGGGGACCTATGGCTACACCTTC
CDR3: CASSVRGTYGYTF
size: NA
V: TRBV2
J: TRBJ1-2
D: NA

DNA: TGCAGTGCTAGTAAAAGGGATAGAGAGCAGTTCTTC
CDR3: CSASKRDREQFF
size: NA
V: TRBV20-1
J: TRBJ2-1
D: NA

DNA: TGCAGCGCTGCAACTAGCGGGGGTAGCACAGATACGCAGTATTTT
CDR3: CSAATSGGSTDTQYF
size: NA
V: TRBV29-1
J: TRBJ2-3
D: TRBD2

DNA: TGTGCCAGCAGTGAACGTGGCGGTTTAGAAGAGACCCAGTACTTC
CDR3: CASSERGGLEETQYF
size: NA
V: TRBV6-1
J: TRBJ2-5
D: NA

DNA: TGCGCCAGCAGCTTGAATTGGGACAGGTCAACCGGGGAGCTGTTTTTT
CDR3: CASSLNWDRSTGELFF
size: NA
V: TRBV5-1
J: TRBJ2-2
D: TRBD1

DNA: TGTGCCGTAGCCGGGACAGTGAACACTGAAGCTTTCTTT
CDR3: CAVAGTVNTEAFF
size: NA
V: TRBV10-3
J: TRBJ1-1
D: TRBD1

DNA: TGTGCCAGCAGTATCGGACAGGCCCCGGGTGGCTACACCTTC
CDR3: CASSIGQAPGGYTF
size: NA
V: TRBV28
J: TRBJ1-2
D: TRBD1

DNA: TGTGCCAGTAGTATAGAACCACCGGGCAATCAGCCCCAGCATTTT
CDR3: CASSIEPPGNQPQHF
size: NA
V: TRBV19
J: TRBJ1-5
D: NA

DNA: TGCAGTCGTCCGGGCCCTGAAGCTTTCTTT
CDR3: CSRPGPEAFF
size: NA
V: TRBV20-1
J: TRBJ1-1
D: NA

DNA: TGTGCCAGCAGCTCCCGGACAGGGGGGATAGAGACCCAGTACTTC
CDR3: CASSSRTGGIETQYF
size: NA
V: TRBV5-8
J: TRBJ2-5
D: TRBD1

DNA: TGTGCCAGCAACATGGATACTAGCACAGATACGCAGTATTTT
CDR3: CASNMDTSTDTQYF
size: NA
V: TRBV28
J: TRBJ2-3
D: NA

DNA: TGTGCCAGCAGTTACCCTGGACAGGGGAAAAACACTGAAGCTTTCTTT
CDR3: CASSYPGQGKNTEAFF
size: NA
V: TRBV6-6
J: TRBJ1-1
D: TRBD1

DNA: TGTGCCAGCAGCCGGCTGCAGGGTATGACTTTCTTT
CDR3: CASSRLQGMTFF
size: NA
V: TRBV14
J: TRBJ1-1
D: NA

DNA: TGTGCCAGCAGCTTGAGACAGGGAAGCACTGAAGCTTTCTTT
CDR3: CASSLRQGSTEAFF
size: NA
V: TRBV5-8
J: TRBJ1-1
D: TRBD1